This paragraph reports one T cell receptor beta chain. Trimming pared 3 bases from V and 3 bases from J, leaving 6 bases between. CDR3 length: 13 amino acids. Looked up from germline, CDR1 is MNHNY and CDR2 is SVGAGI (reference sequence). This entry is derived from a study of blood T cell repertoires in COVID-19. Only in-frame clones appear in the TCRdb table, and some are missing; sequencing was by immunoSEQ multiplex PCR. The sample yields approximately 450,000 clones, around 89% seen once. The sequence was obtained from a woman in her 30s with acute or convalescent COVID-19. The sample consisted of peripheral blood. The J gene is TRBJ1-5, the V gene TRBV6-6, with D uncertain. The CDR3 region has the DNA TGTGCCAGCAGTTATACAGACAATCAGCCCCAGCATTTT. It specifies CASSYTDNQPQHF.